This T cell receptor beta chain was sequenced for a study of blood T cell repertoires in COVID-19. Recruits, aged about 18 to 89 years, lived in under 25 US areas. Participant reports of clinical history set cohort assignment. V lost 5 bases, J lost 5 bases, and 13 bases lay in between. CDR1 LGHDT and CDR2 YNNKEL come from the germline V gene (reference sequence). The CDR3 has 14 amino acids. Method: immunoSEQ multiplex PCR; TCRdb's copy keeps in-frame clones and lacks some. The table has about 310,000 clones, nearly 90% seen once. The source material was PBMCs or T cells enriched from blood (not recorded which). This receptor was identified in a woman aged 18-29 years with acute COVID-19. This sequence joins TRBV3-1 (or the pseudogene TRBV3-2) and TRBJ2-1, with D perhaps TRBD2 (5 bases). This CDR3 is CASSERWLDNEQFF. The CDR3 DNA reads TGTGCCAGCAGCGAGCGGTGGCTTGACAATGAGCAGTTCTTC.